The present entry profiles one T cell receptor (beta chain) with its context. What it recognizes is unknown. The data derive from a study of long-term antiretroviral therapy in people with HIV. Run at survey level, the immunoSEQ assay was version v3.0. Sequenced by immunoSEQ multiplex PCR; TCRdb stores in-frame clones only, minus some. The repertoire holds 23,000 or so clones, with roughly four fifths as singletons. Two or more post-ART PBMC samples, plus at least one pre-ART sample, were available for each donor. All participants with HIV were treated in the United States. Notes on the study in general: Pre-ART expanded clones dominated the repertoire at every time point.

Trimming took off 5 bases at V and 0 bases at J, with 11 bases between the two ends. The CDR3 totals 14 residues. From germline, CDR1 is SGDLS and CDR2 YYNGEE. Here the sequenced sample was unsorted PBMCs, taken 0.4 years after starting antiretroviral therapy. This chain links TRBV9 with TRBJ1-1; D gene ambiguous. This sequence was found in a man in his fifties or sixties with HIV. CDR3 sequence (DNA): TGTGCCAGCAGTAAAAAGGGTGTGAACACTGAAGCTTTCTTT. It yields the protein CASSKKGVNTEAFF.